Shown below are 20 T cell receptor beta chains from a single sample sequenced in a study of cytomegalovirus exposure and HLA in healthy donors (dated by TCRdb to between 2016 and 2019). The receptor library was made with the immunoSEQ multiplex PCR assay. TCRdb obtained this table from immuneACCESS and retained in-frame rearrangements with V and J assigned. These tables miss some clones; where compared with another copy, unresolved V genes account for less than half of the shortfall, and the remainder is unexplained. This sample has 70,000 or so clones in its table, and 85% to 95% of those were observed once. The ten most abundant clones make up less than 2% of the sample. Material: PBMCs. The receptor source for this set is a woman aged 18-29 years in good health and CMV-seropositive.

In nucleotides, the CDR3 is TGTGCCAGCAGCTTGCGGGACTATGGCTACACCTTC. Its protein product is CASSLRDYGYTF. The chain has TRBV5-6 and TRBJ1-2; D gene ambiguous. V lost 1 base to trimming and J lost 3 bases, with 4 bases between them. Germline loops: CDR1 SGHDT, CDR2 YYEEEE. The CDR3 is 12 residues long.

The chain couples TRBV10-1 to TRBJ2-3, with TRBD2 matching over 10 bases. The CDR3 totals 15 residues. After removal of 5 bases from V and 0 bases from J, the junction contained 2 bases not matched to a gene. Looked up from germline, CDR1 is WNHNN and CDR2 is SYGVQD (reference sequence). CDR3 in amino acids: CASSRTSGSTDTQYF. DNA for the CDR3: TGCGCCAGCAGTCGGACTAGCGGAAGCACAGATACGCAGTATTTT.

This chain connects TRBV9 to TRBJ2-2; TRBD2 might be the D (5 bases). CDR1 is SGDLS and CDR2 is YYNGEE in the germline V gene. The CDR3 contains 15 residues. Trimming cost V 0 bases and J 1 base, with 7 bases left between them. CDR3 in DNA: TGTGCCAGCAGCGTAGCTGGGAGGAACACCGGGGAGCTGTTTTTT. Amino acids: CASSVAGRNTGELFF.

This clone was seen only once. This chain connects TRBV30 to TRBJ1-3; D might be TRBD1 (5 bases). Per germline, CDR1 GTSNPN and CDR2 SVGIG (reference sequence). The CDR3 runs to 13 residues. Trimming took 6 bases from V and 0 from J, leaving 9 bases between them. The CDR3 coding sequence is TGTGCCTGCCCCAGGGTCTCTGGAAACACCATATATTTT. It is translated as CACPRVSGNTIYF.

This clone was observed once. The chain couples TRBV6-6 to TRBJ1-6; D remains unclear. The CDR3 is 16 amino acids. The germline gives CDR1 MNHNY, CDR2 SVGAGI (reference sequence). Trimming shortened V by 5 bases and J by 4 bases, and 15 bases separated the two germline ends. CDR3 region: CASSPPEGSYNSPLHF. The CDR3 bases are TGTGCCAGCAGTCCCCCCGAGGGATCTTATAATTCACCCCTCCACTTT.

The gene calls are TRBV5-1 and TRBJ2-7, with D possibly TRBD1 on 5 matching bases. This CDR3 comprises 16 residues. CDR1 is SGHRS, CDR2 YFSETQ, per germline. Trimming took off 4 bases at V and 2 bases at J, with 19 bases between the two ends. The CDR3 DNA sequence: TGCGCCAGCAGCCCTGCAAACCAGCAGGGTACCTACGAGCAGTACTTC. Translating it yields CASSPANQQGTYEQYF.

The chain combines TRBV10-3 with TRBJ2-7; tentatively, D is TRBD1 (6 bases). The germline V and J ends were trimmed by 3 bases and 3 bases, with 12 bases remaining between them. The germline CDR1 and CDR2 sequences are ENHRY and SYGVKD. This CDR3 comprises 14 residues. The chain's CDR3 is CAISDNRDSYEQYF. CDR3 nucleotides: TGTGCCATCAGTGATAACAGGGATAGCTACGAGCAGTACTTC.

The chain employs TRBV18 and TRBJ2-7; D may be TRBD1 (5 bases). Germline loops: CDR1 KGHSH, CDR2 LQKENI. The CDR3 runs 13 residues. The V end lost 3 bases, the J end lost 4 bases, and 10 bases lay between the germline ends. In nucleotides, the CDR3 is TGTGCCAGCTCACCGCAGGGTTCGTACGAGCAGTACTTC. Protein: CASSPQGSYEQYF.

This chain joins TRBV18 and TRBJ2-2; 8 bases are shared with TRBD1. With 4 bases clipped from V and 1 base from J, the junction kept 2 bases outside the gene matches. Per the germline V gene, CDR1 is KGHSH and CDR2 is LQKENI. The CDR3 runs 15 residues. The DNA of the CDR3 is TGTGCCAGCTCACAGGGACAGGTGAACACCGGGGAGCTGTTTTTT. This encodes CASSQGQVNTGELFF.

The chain links TRBV2 to TRBJ2-1, with TRBD2 matching 12 bases. The germline V gene encodes CDR1 SNHLY and CDR2 FYNNEI. This CDR3 region has 15 residues. After removal of 5 bases from V and 8 bases from J, the junction contained 7 bases not matched to a gene. CDR3: CASSSRTSGMDEQFF. The CDR3 DNA reads as TGTGCCAGCAGTTCCCGGACTAGCGGGATGGATGAGCAGTTCTTC.

CDR3: CASSATASSISGNTIYF. DNA of the CDR3: TGTGCCAGTAGTGCGACAGCCAGCTCTATCTCTGGAAACACCATATATTTT. This chain joins TRBV19 and TRBJ1-3; possibly TRBD1 for D (5 bases). Germline lookup yields CDR1 LNHDA and CDR2 SQIVND (reference sequence). This CDR3 is 17 amino acids long. Trimming removed 5 bases from V and 0 bases from J, with 17 bases in between. Full variable domain (remainder filled in from reference TRBV19 and TRBJ1-3): DGGITQSPKYLFRKEGQNVTLSCEQNLNHDAMYWYRQDPGQGLRLIYYSQIVNDFQKGDIAEGYSVSREKKESFPLTVTSAQKNPTAFYLCASSATASSISGNTIYFGEGSWLTVV.

V and J are TRBV19 and TRBJ1-1; D ambiguous. The CDR3 spans 16 residues. Trimming stripped 6 bases from V and 0 bases from J, with 17 bases between. The germline V gene encodes CDR1 LNHDA and CDR2 SQIVND (reference sequence). In DNA form, the CDR3 reads TGTGCCAGTAGACCCTCCCGGGGTGGATTGAACACTGAAGCTTTCTTT. It yields the protein CASRPSRGGLNTEAFF.

This chain connects TRBV9 to TRBJ2-2; 11 nucleotides match TRBD2. J gave up 1 base and V 4 bases, and 3 bases lay outside the gene matches. Germline V lookup: CDR1 SGDLS, CDR2 YYNGEE. The CDR3 loop spans 16 amino acids. The CDR3 protein is CASSPLAGGNTGELFF. The CDR3 DNA is TGTGCCAGCAGCCCCCTAGCGGGAGGGAACACCGGGGAGCTGTTTTTT. Combining the CDR3 with reference TRBV9 and TRBJ2-2 gives the whole variable domain DSGVTQTPKHLITATGQRVTLRCSPRSGDLSVYWYQQSLDQGLQFLIQYYNGEERAKGNILERFSAQQFPDLHSELNLSSLELGDSALYFCASSPLAGGNTGELFFGEGSRLTVL.

In its sample, this clone was seen once. The chain combines TRBV6-1 with TRBJ2-2; a weak D match, TRBD1 (5 bases). The germline V gene encodes CDR1 MNHNS and CDR2 SASEGT. This CDR3 comprises 13 residues. Trimming cost V 1 base and J 9 bases, with 9 bases left between them. The DNA for the CDR3 is TGTGCCAGCAGTGAAGGCTGGGGCCGGGAGCTGTTTTTT. Translation gives CASSEGWGRELFF.

This sequence joins TRBV15 and TRBJ2-1; no clear D. Trimming pared 5 bases from V and 2 bases from J, leaving 25 bases between. This CDR3 comprises 19 residues. The germline V gene has CDR1 LNHNV and CDR2 YYDKDF (reference sequence). The CDR3 loop reads CATSSPPTIAMSTYNEQFF. The CDR3 DNA follows: TGTGCCACCAGCTCCCCGCCTACCATCGCGATGAGCACCTACAATGAGCAGTTCTTC.

The genes are TRBV7-9 and TRBJ1-1, with D uncertain. The CDR3 is made up of 11 amino acids. The germline V and J ends were trimmed by 7 bases and 3 bases, with 6 bases remaining between them. CDR1 SEHNR and CDR2 FQNEAQ come from the germline V gene (reference sequence). The CDR3 here is CASIRDTEAFF. For the CDR3, the DNA is TGTGCCAGCATACGGGACACTGAAGCTTTCTTT.

There are a few counts of this clone. The chain employs TRBV14 and TRBJ2-5; maybe TRBD2 (5 bases). The CDR3 contains 16 residues. CDR1 and CDR2 from the germline V gene are SGHDN and FVKESK. Trimming cost V 0 bases and J 0 bases, with 11 bases left between them. The CDR3 spells CASSQEAGLNQETQYF. The CDR3 DNA follows: TGTGCCAGCAGCCAAGAGGCGGGTCTAAACCAAGAGACCCAGTACTTC. Supplemented by reference TRBV14 and TRBJ2-5, the full variable domain reads EAGVTQFPSHSVIEKGQTVTLRCDPISGHDNLYWYRRVMGKEIKFLLHFVKESKQDESGMPNNRFLAERTGGTYSTLKVQPAELEDSGVYFCASSQEAGLNQETQYFGPGTRLLVL.

V usage is TRBV6-1 and J usage is TRBJ1-2; maybe TRBD1 (5 bases). Germline CDR1 MNHNS, CDR2 SASEGT. Deletions cut 2 bases from V and 8 bases from J, with 9 bases between. The length of the CDR3 is 12 residues. CDR3 residues: CASSEWRGGYTF. The CDR3 region has the DNA TGTGCCAGCAGTGAATGGCGGGGGGGCTACACCTTC.

The chain links TRBV6-5 to TRBJ2-3; 11 bases are a match to TRBD1. CDR1 and CDR2 (germline): MNHEY, SVGAGI. V shed 4 bases, J shed 3 bases, and the junction held 6 bases outside the gene matches. The CDR3 is made up of 16 amino acids. The CDR3 bases are TGTGCCAGCAGTTTCCTAGGACAGGGGGCAACAGATACGCAGTATTTT. Translating it yields CASSFLGQGATDTQYF.

The V gene is TRBV5-1, the J gene TRBJ2-1, with 9 bases identical to TRBD2. CDR1 is SGHRS and CDR2 is YFSETQ in the germline V gene. The ends lost 1 base at V and 10 bases at J; junction bases unmatched: 12. This CDR3 is 16 amino acids long. The CDR3 here is CASSLNTGTSLGEQFF. CDR3 in DNA: TGCGCCAGCAGCTTGAATACAGGGACTAGCTTAGGCGAGCAGTTCTTC.